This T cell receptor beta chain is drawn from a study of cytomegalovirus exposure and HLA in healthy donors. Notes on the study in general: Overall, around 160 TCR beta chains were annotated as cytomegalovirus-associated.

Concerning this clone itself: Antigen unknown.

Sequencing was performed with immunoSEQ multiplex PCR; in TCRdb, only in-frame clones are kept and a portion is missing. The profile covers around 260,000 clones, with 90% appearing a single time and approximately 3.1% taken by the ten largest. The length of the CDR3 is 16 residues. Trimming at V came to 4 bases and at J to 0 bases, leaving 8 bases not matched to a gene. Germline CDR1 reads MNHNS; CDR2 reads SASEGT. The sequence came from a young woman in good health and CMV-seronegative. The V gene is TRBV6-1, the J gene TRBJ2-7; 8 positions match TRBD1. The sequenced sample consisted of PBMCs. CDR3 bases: TGTGCCAGCAGTGGCAGACAGGGGATCCTCTCCTACGAGCAGTACTTC. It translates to CASSGRQGILSYEQYF.